The sequence of this T cell receptor beta chain was determined in a study of CD4+ T cells in melanoma. Findings of the study overall: In melanoma, neoantigen-specific CD4+ T cells reportedly differed in differentiation state. A reported correlation linked neoantigen-specific CD4+ T cells to CD8+, macrophage and B cell function.

The protocol was immunoSEQ multiplex PCR, while the TCRdb copy is restricted to in-frame clones and leaves out a portion. The sample lists 10,000 to 13,000 clones; approximately 71% were seen once. For this clone: No antigen is known for it.

Per the germline V gene, CDR1 is SGHTA and CDR2 is FQGTGA. Trimming at V came to 0 bases and at J to 2 bases, leaving 2 bases not matched to a gene. This CDR3 contains 15 residues. The clonotype comes from a human donor with melanoma. Sequences were obtained from cells from a culture (not recorded whether cultured in vitro). The V and J genes are TRBV7-3 and TRBJ2-5; TRBD2 matches 8 bases. CDR3 DNA: TGTGCCAGCAGCTTAACGGCTAGCGGGCAAGAGACCCAGTACTTC. Amino acids: CASSLTASGQETQYF. The full variable domain, its missing parts supplied by reference TRBV7-3 and TRBJ2-5, is GAGVSQTPSNKVTEKGKYVELRCDPISGHTALYWYRQSLGQGPEFLIYFQGTGAADDSGLPNDRFFAVRPEGSVSTLKIQRTERGDSAVYLCASSLTASGQETQYFGPGTRLLVL.